The rows below give T cell receptor beta chains drawn from one sample of a study of CD8+ T cells in alopecia areata. Using immunoSEQ multiplex PCR, the repertoire was profiled, and TCRdb retains in-frame clones only, with some absent. Here the sample spans about 220,000 clones, 50% to 70% being singletons. Sequenced material: CD4+ T cells sorted from blood, taken at week 4, from a patient treated with tofacitinib. These receptors originate from a human donor with alopecia areata. CDR3s include the opening cysteine and the closing phenylalanine or tryptophan. The D gene is left open where the match is weak. Only some rows state a clone size, as once, few, many or a class for expanded clones.

>TRBV29-1|TRBD1|TRBJ1-6|14|.
CSGGQGTNNSPLHF
TGCAGCGGGGGACAGGGGACGAATAATTCACCCCTCCACTTT
>TRBV6-6|TRBD2|TRBJ2-3|13|.
CASSPTSKDTQYF
TGTGCCAGCAGTCCGACTAGCAAAGATACGCAGTATTTT
>TRBV7-2|.|TRBJ2-7|14|.
CASSFDTISYEQYF
TGTGCCAGCAGCTTTGACACGATCTCCTACGAGCAGTACTTC
>TRBV29-1|.|TRBJ2-5|12|.
CSVAKGRETQYF
TGCAGCGTTGCTAAGGGAAGAGAGACCCAGTACTTC
>TRBV7-9|TRBD1|TRBJ1-2|15|.
CASSDAQTGGYGYTF
TGTGCCAGCAGCGACGCACAGACAGGGGGGTATGGCTACACCTTC
>TRBV7-6|.|TRBJ2-1|16|.
CASSLTQLGSYNEQFF
TGTGCCAGCAGCTTGACACAATTGGGCTCCTACAATGAGCAGTTCTTC
>TRBV19|.|TRBJ2-1|14|.
CATRPQGRYNEQFF
TGTGCCACCAGACCCCAGGGTCGGTACAATGAGCAGTTCTTC
>TRBV12-5|TRBD1|TRBJ1-2|15|.
CASGLGTGANYGYTF
TGTGCTAGTGGTTTGGGCACAGGGGCCAACTATGGCTACACCTTC
>TRBV9|TRBD1|TRBJ2-7|14|.
CASSVGQASYEQYF
TGTGCCAGCAGCGTGGGACAGGCCTCCTACGAGCAGTACTTC
>TRBV5-4|TRBD1|TRBJ1-2|15|.
CASSALPGGDYGYTF
TGTGCCAGCAGCGCCCTCCCAGGGGGGGACTATGGCTACACCTTC
>TRBV19|TRBD1|TRBJ1-5|13|few
CASSTDRDPPQHF
TGTGCCAGTAGTACCGACAGGGACCCGCCCCAGCATTTT
>TRBV10-3|TRBD1|TRBJ2-2|15|many
CAISGGDRRTGELFF
TGTGCCATCAGTGGAGGGGACAGAAGGACCGGGGAGCTGTTTTTT
>TRBV19|.|TRBJ1-4|16|few
CASSPRDTGREWKLFF
TGTGCCAGTAGTCCCCGGGACACAGGACGGGAGTGGAAACTGTTTTTT
>TRBV5-6|.|TRBJ1-5|15|few
CASSLGHQNNQPQHF
TGTGCCAGCAGCCTGGGACACCAAAACAATCAGCCCCAGCATTTT
>TRBV2|.|TRBJ2-3|13|.
CASSREPTDTQYF
TGTGCCAGCAGCAGGGAACCCACAGATACGCAGTATTTT
>TRBV15|.|TRBJ1-1|12|.
CATGTINTEAFF
TGTGCCACCGGGACAATCAACACTGAAGCTTTCTTT
>TRBV7-2|.|TRBJ2-5|13|.
CASTPLGQETQYF
TGTGCCAGCACCCCTTTGGGGCAAGAGACCCAGTACTTC
>TRBV27|.|TRBJ1-5|13|.
CASSKNSNQPQHF
TGTGCCAGCAGTAAGAATAGCAATCAGCCCCAGCATTTT
>TRBV29-1|.|TRBJ1-1|14|.
CSVAGLLLNTEAFF
TGCAGCGTTGCAGGTCTACTATTGAACACTGAAGCTTTCTTT
>TRBV10-3|.|TRBJ2-1|11|.
CAISPSALGFF
TGTGCCATCAGCCCTAGCGCCCTAGGGTTCTTC
>TRBV11-2|TRBD1|TRBJ2-7|13|.
CASTLGTGGTQYF
TGTGCCAGCACCCTAGGGACAGGGGGCACGCAGTACTTC
>TRBV7-2|TRBD2|TRBJ2-4|15|few
CASSPEPGLGSIQYF
TGTGCCAGCAGCCCAGAACCGGGACTAGGTAGCATTCAGTACTTC
>TRBV29-1|.|TRBJ1-1|14|once
CSVTRSLGNTEAFF
TGCAGCGTTACTCGGAGCCTTGGGAACACTGAAGCTTTCTTT
>TRBV19|TRBD1|TRBJ1-5|13|few
CASGTGSNQPQHF
TGTGCCAGTGGGACAGGGAGCAATCAGCCCCAGCATTTT
>TRBV29-1|TRBD2|TRBJ2-1|14|.
CSVDIAGGRNEQFF
TGCAGCGTTGATATAGCGGGGGGGAGGAATGAGCAGTTCTTC
>TRBV7-2|.|TRBJ2-7|14|.
CASSLGRATNEQYF
TGTGCCAGCAGCCTGGGACGGGCTACAAACGAGCAGTACTTC
>TRBV7-2|.|TRBJ1-5|13|.
CASNQGSNQPQHF
TGTGCCAGCAACCAGGGAAGCAATCAGCCCCAGCATTTT
>TRBV18|.|TRBJ1-1|15|many
CASSPPHGVVTEAFF
TGTGCCAGCTCACCACCGCACGGGGTGGTCACTGAAGCTTTCTTT
>TRBV29-1|.|TRBJ1-1|12|few
CSVQGAGVGAFF
TGCAGCGTTCAAGGGGCGGGAGTCGGAGCTTTCTTT
>TRBV7-2|.|TRBJ1-1|14|few
CASSLFSKNTEAFF
TGTGCCAGCAGCTTATTCTCCAAGAACACTGAAGCTTTCTTT
>TRBV4-1|TRBD1|TRBJ2-7|15|.
CASSQERDSSYEQYF
TGCGCCAGCAGCCAAGAGAGGGACAGCTCCTACGAGCAGTACTTC
>TRBV29-1|.|TRBJ2-1|13|few
CSVEGWGYNEQFF
TGCAGCGTTGAGGGATGGGGGTACAATGAGCAGTTCTTC
>TRBV19|.|TRBJ1-6|14|few
CASSIGYSHSPLHF
TGTGCCAGTAGTATAGGCTACAGCCATTCACCCCTCCACTTT
>TRBV10-3|.|TRBJ2-6|15|few
CAISGGWSGANVLTF
TGTGCCATCAGTGGCGGTTGGTCTGGGGCCAACGTCCTGACTTTC
>TRBV21-1|.|TRBJ2-7|9|few
CASSSEQYF
TGTGCCAGCAGCAGCGAGCAGTACTTC
>TRBV9|.|TRBJ2-3|11|.
CASSKADTQYF
TGTGCCAGCAGCAAGGCAGATACGCAGTATTTT
>TRBV30|.|TRBJ1-1|15|.
CAWSLRRQTNTEAFF
TGTGCCTGGAGTCTAAGAAGGCAGACGAACACTGAAGCTTTCTTT
>TRBV27|TRBD1|TRBJ2-7|14|.
CASRRTGVFHEQYF
TGTGCCAGCAGGAGGACAGGGGTATTCCACGAGCAGTACTTC
>TRBV29-1|TRBD1|TRBJ1-1|14|.
CSVKRQGYDTEAFF
TGCAGCGTGAAAAGACAGGGGTATGACACTGAAGCTTTCTTT
>TRBV6-5|.|TRBJ1-6|13|.
CASSISGASPLHF
TGTGCCAGCAGTATCTCTGGGGCCTCACCCCTCCACTTT
>TRBV10-3|.|TRBJ1-5|16|few
CAISDSSGASNQPQHF
TGTGCCATCAGTGATTCATCGGGGGCGAGCAATCAGCCCCAGCATTTT
>TRBV2|.|TRBJ2-2|14|.
CASTTRANTGELFF
TGTGCCAGCACGACTAGGGCGAACACCGGGGAGCTGTTTTTT
>TRBV29-1|.|TRBJ2-3|14|.
CSVAETHRGDTQYF
TGCAGCGTTGCGGAGACACACAGAGGAGATACGCAGTATTTT
>TRBV7-3|.|TRBJ1-2|14|few
CASSLTIKGSGYTF
TGTGCCAGCAGCTTAACGATAAAGGGGAGCGGCTACACCTTC
>TRBV7-6|TRBD2|TRBJ2-3|21|few
CASSLAPGLAGGQVKADTQYF
TGTGCCAGCAGCTTAGCGCCCGGACTAGCGGGGGGACAGGTGAAGGCAGATACGCAGTATTTT
>TRBV6-1|.|TRBJ2-7|13|once
CASRGASNYEQYF
TGTGCCAGCAGGGGGGCTAGTAACTACGAGCAGTACTTC
>TRBV7-3|.|TRBJ2-2|14|few
CASSPLASTGELFF
TGTGCCAGCAGCCCCCTAGCGAGCACCGGGGAGCTGTTTTTT
>TRBV5-1|.|TRBJ2-3|14|.
CASSPGTRTDTQYF
TGCGCCAGCAGTCCCGGGACGCGCACAGATACGCAGTATTTT
>TRBV29-1|.|TRBJ2-4|13|.
CSVGSGDGNIQYF
TGCAGCGTTGGTTCGGGGGATGGGAACATTCAGTACTTC
>TRBV29-1|.|TRBJ2-2|14|.
CSVEVHRNTGELFF
TGCAGCGTTGAGGTCCACAGAAACACCGGGGAGCTGTTTTTT
>TRBV18|TRBD1|TRBJ1-2|16|few
CASSPLVTGGDGGYTF
TGTGCCAGCTCACCATTGGTCACAGGGGGCGATGGTGGCTACACCTTC
>TRBV10-2|.|TRBJ1-6|12|.
CASSRPDSPLHF
TGCGCCAGCAGCCGGCCGGATTCACCCCTCCACTTT
>TRBV6-5|.|TRBJ1-4|13|.
CASRRGISEKLFF
TGTGCCAGCAGAAGGGGCATCAGTGAAAAACTGTTTTTT
>TRBV13|.|TRBJ1-1|14|.
CASSLGPGNTEAFF
TGTGCCAGCAGCTTAGGTCCGGGGAACACTGAAGCTTTCTTT
>TRBV6-5|.|TRBJ2-5|15|.
CASSPRALGQETQYF
TGTGCCAGCAGTCCCAGGGCCTTGGGCCAAGAGACCCAGTACTTC
>TRBV11-3|TRBD2|TRBJ2-3|17|few
CASSLAPLAIGTDTQYF
TGTGCCAGCAGCTTAGCCCCACTAGCGATCGGCACAGATACGCAGTATTTT
>TRBV7-3|.|TRBJ2-3|13|.
CASSMDSTDTQYF
TGTGCCAGCAGCATGGACAGCACAGATACGCAGTATTTT
>TRBV5-1|.|TRBJ1-6|13|few
CASSPRTGPPLHF
TGCGCCAGCAGTCCTCGGACGGGTCCACCCCTCCACTTT